The rows below give T cell receptor beta chains drawn from one sample of a study of identical twins. MiXCR, applied by TCRdb to the 5' RACE reads, yields one record per CDR3 protein. The table includes about 660,000 distinct CDR3 sequences, less than 10% detected once. This sample also appeared in a second study, on yellow fever vaccine responses in identical twins.

The material sequenced was PBMCs. The receptors stem from a woman aged 18-29 years in good health. Each CDR3 is given with its conserved first and last residue. D genes are given only for firm matches.

d_gene: .
v_gene: TRBV10-2
CDR3aa: CASSDWQGAYNEQFF

d_gene: TRBD2
v_gene: TRBV5-1
CDR3aa: CASSLVSWTSGGLETQYF

d_gene: TRBD1
v_gene: TRBV28
CDR3aa: CASSSPNPRTGSYEQYF

d_gene: TRBD2
v_gene: TRBV25-1
CDR3aa: CASSEYWTRRVCAKNIQYF

d_gene: .
v_gene: TRBV20-1
CDR3aa: CSASGPGRGEETQYF

d_gene: .
v_gene: TRBV10-3
CDR3aa: CAISARQGGDTQYF

d_gene: .
v_gene: TRBV5-1
CDR3aa: CASSLRGAEAGEQFF

d_gene: .
v_gene: TRBV7-3
CDR3aa: CASSSYRDSGANVLTF

d_gene: .
v_gene: TRBV20-1
CDR3aa: CSARDNEQFF

d_gene: .
v_gene: TRBV7-2
CDR3aa: CASSLSFTEAFF

d_gene: TRBD2
v_gene: TRBV20-1
CDR3aa: CSARDIREGADTQYF

d_gene: .
v_gene: TRBV30
CDR3aa: CAWSHQGNTEAFF

d_gene: .
v_gene: TRBV20-1
CDR3aa: CSAGWETQYF

d_gene: TRBD2
v_gene: TRBV5-1
CDR3aa: CASSLIPSGGISTDTQYF

d_gene: .
v_gene: TRBV18
CDR3aa: CASSPPGVRDTQYF

d_gene: .
v_gene: TRBV24-1
CDR3aa: CATSDFGESSYNEQFF

d_gene: TRBD1
v_gene: TRBV13
CDR3aa: CASRTGGLGRPPEAFF

d_gene: TRBD1
v_gene: TRBV6-1
CDR3aa: CASSEVWTGGKVDYEQYF

d_gene: TRBD2
v_gene: TRBV10-3
CDR3aa: CASYTHGLAATDTQYF

d_gene: TRBD1
v_gene: TRBV15
CDR3aa: CATSADRGGTDTQYF

d_gene: .
v_gene: TRBV6-1
CDR3aa: CASWDWTAENTEAFF

d_gene: .
v_gene: TRBV27
CDR3aa: CASASLEVTDTQYF

d_gene: .
v_gene: TRBV7-2
CDR3aa: CASSLGAIPSEQYF

d_gene: .
v_gene: TRBV9
CDR3aa: CASSVEGSSYNSPLHF

d_gene: .
v_gene: TRBV20-1
CDR3aa: CSYPRGVNFSSVQLNEQFF

d_gene: .
v_gene: TRBV7-9
CDR3aa: CASSLGGRNGYTF

d_gene: TRBD1
v_gene: TRBV10-3
CDR3aa: CAISEFGTGETQYF

d_gene: .
v_gene: TRBV29-1
CDR3aa: CSVDRGPDTQYF

d_gene: TRBD2
v_gene: TRBV5-1
CDR3aa: CASTLEALAGEQFF

d_gene: TRBD2
v_gene: TRBV29-1
CDR3aa: CSAALTSALYSGANVLTF

d_gene: .
v_gene: TRBV24-1
CDR3aa: CATSERWSYEQYF

d_gene: TRBD1
v_gene: TRBV20-1
CDR3aa: CSASRDRGSTGELFF

d_gene: .
v_gene: TRBV12-3/TRBV12-4
CDR3aa: CASSRQGGGPGELFF

d_gene: .
v_gene: TRBV28
CDR3aa: CASTTSGIESTLHF

d_gene: TRBD2
v_gene: TRBV14
CDR3aa: CASSPTSGRRNEQFF